Within the sample, the clone carrying this T cell receptor beta chain is large. From live CD3+CD8+TCRalphabeta+ cells, four PD-1 and/or TIGIT subsets were sorted. TCR libraries were prepared from approximately 15 ng of total RNA with the QIAseq Immune Repertoire TCR panel. TCRdb recomputed calls from the reads with MiXCR, one row per CDR3 protein. The data hold over a hundred distinct CDR3 sequences, with 10% observed a single time. The data stem from a study of circulating CD8 cells and anti-PD-1 response in melanoma. Study background: Responders had complete or partial responses; non-responders had stable or progressive disease.

Germline-derived CDR1 and CDR2 are PRHDT and FYEKMQ (reference sequence). Deletions cut 0 bases from V and 12 bases from J, with 6 bases between. The CDR3 has 11 residues. The material sequenced was CD8+ T cells from PBMCs, taken at baseline or after one month of anti-PD-1 therapy (not recorded which). The chain carries TRBV13 and TRBJ2-1; no clear D. The source of this sequence is a human donor with melanoma. The CDR3 DNA is TGTGCCAGCAGCTTAGGCGTGCCGCAGTTCTTC. It codes for CASSLGVPQFF. Together with reference TRBV13 and TRBJ2-1, the CDR3 gives the full variable domain: AAGVIQSPRHLIKEKRETATLKCYPIPRHDTVYWYQQGPGQDPQFLISFYEKMQSDKGSIPDRFSAQQFSDYHSELNMSSLELGDSALYFCASSLGVPQFFGPGTRLTVL.